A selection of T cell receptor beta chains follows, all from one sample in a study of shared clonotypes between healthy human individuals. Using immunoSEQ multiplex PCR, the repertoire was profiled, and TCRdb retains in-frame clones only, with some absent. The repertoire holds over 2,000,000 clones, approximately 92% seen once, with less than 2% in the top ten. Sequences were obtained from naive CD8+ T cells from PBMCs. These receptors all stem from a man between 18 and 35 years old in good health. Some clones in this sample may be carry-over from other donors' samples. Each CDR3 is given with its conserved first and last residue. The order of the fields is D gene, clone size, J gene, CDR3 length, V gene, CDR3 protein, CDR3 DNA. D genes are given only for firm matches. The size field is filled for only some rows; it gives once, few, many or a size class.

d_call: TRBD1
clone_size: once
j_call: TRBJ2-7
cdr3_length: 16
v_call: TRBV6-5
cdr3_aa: CASSYSTGTGRAEQYF
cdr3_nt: TGTGCCAGCAGTTACTCGACCGGGACAGGGAGGGCCGAGCAGTACTTC

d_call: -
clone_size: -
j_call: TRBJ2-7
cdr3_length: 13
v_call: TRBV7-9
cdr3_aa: CASSPGGKVEQYF
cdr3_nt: TGTGCCAGCAGCCCCGGGGGTAAAGTCGAGCAGTACTTC

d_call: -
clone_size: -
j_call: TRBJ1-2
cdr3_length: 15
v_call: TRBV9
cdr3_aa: CASSVVPVSNYGYTF
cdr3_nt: TGTGCCAGCAGCGTAGTGCCTGTATCTAACTATGGCTACACCTTC

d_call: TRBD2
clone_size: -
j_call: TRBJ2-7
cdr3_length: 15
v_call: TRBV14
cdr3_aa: CASSPIAGGLGEQYF
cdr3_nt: TGTGCCAGCAGCCCTATAGCGGGAGGCTTGGGGGAGCAGTACTTC

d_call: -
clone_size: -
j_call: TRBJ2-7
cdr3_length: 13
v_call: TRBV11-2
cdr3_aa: CASSMGRFYEQYF
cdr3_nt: TGTGCCAGCAGCATGGGCCGTTTCTACGAGCAGTACTTC

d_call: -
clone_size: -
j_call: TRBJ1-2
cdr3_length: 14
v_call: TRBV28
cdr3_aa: CASRPPDGNYGYTF
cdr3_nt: TGTGCCAGCAGACCTCCGGACGGAAACTATGGCTACACCTTC

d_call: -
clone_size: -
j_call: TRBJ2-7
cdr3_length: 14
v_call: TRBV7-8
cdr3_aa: CASSPGGQGDEQYF
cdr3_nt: TGTGCCAGCAGCCCCGGGGGTCAAGGGGACGAGCAGTACTTC

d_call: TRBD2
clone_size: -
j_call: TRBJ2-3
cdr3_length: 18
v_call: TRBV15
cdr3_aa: CATSRDLGGRLGGDTQYF
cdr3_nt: TGTGCCACCAGCAGAGATTTGGGCGGGAGGCTCGGGGGGGATACGCAGTATTTT

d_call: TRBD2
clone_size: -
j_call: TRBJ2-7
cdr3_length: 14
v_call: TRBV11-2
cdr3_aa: CASSLAGRSYEQYF
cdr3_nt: TGTGCCAGCAGCTTAGCCGGGAGGTCGTACGAGCAGTACTTC

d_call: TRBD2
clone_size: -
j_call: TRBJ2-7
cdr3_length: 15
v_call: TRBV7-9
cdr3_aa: CASSLVPSGSYEQYF
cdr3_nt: TGTGCCAGCAGCTTAGTCCCTAGCGGGAGTTACGAGCAGTACTTC

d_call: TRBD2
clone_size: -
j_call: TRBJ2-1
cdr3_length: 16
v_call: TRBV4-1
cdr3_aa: CASSQWGLAGFVEQFF
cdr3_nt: TGCGCCAGCAGCCAATGGGGGCTAGCGGGATTTGTTGAGCAGTTCTTC

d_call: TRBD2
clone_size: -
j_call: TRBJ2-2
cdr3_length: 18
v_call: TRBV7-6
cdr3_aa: CASSLTTSGLPNTGELFF
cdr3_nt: TGTGCCAGCAGCTTAACGACTAGCGGGCTTCCGAACACCGGGGAGCTGTTTTTT

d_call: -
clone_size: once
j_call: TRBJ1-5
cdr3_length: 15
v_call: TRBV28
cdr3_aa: CASSNRVSSNQPQHF
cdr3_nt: TGTGCCAGCAGTAACAGGGTTAGTAGCAATCAGCCCCAGCATTTT

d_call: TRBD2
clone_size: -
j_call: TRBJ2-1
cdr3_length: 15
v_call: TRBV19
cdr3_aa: CASSTGTSGFNEQFF
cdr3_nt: TGTGCCAGTAGTACCGGGACTAGCGGGTTCAATGAGCAGTTCTTC

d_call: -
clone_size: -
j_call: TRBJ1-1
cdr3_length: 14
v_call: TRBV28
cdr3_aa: CASSPTERNTEAFF
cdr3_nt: TGTGCCAGCAGTCCGACTGAGAGGAACACTGAAGCTTTCTTT

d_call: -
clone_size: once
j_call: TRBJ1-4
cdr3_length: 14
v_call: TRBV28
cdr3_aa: CASSPGAENEKLFF
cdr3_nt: TGTGCCAGCAGTCCCGGGGCGGAGAATGAAAAACTGTTTTTT

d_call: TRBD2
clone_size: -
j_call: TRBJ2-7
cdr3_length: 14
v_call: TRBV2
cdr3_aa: CASSDKAGVDEQYF
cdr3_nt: TGTGCCAGCAGTGATAAAGCGGGAGTGGATGAGCAGTACTTC

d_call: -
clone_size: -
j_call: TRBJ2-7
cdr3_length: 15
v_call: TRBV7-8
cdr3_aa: CASSSGPFNRGEQYF
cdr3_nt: TGTGCCAGCAGCTCCGGCCCTTTTAATAGGGGGGAGCAGTACTTC

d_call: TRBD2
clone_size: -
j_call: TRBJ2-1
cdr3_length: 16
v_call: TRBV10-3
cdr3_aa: CAISEPGLAVPNEQFF
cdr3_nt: TGTGCCATCAGTGAGCCGGGACTAGCGGTCCCCAATGAGCAGTTCTTC

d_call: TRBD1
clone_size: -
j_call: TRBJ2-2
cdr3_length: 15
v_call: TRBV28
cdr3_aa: CASTQGQFLTGELFF
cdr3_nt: TGTGCCAGCACCCAGGGACAGTTCCTCACCGGGGAGCTGTTTTTT

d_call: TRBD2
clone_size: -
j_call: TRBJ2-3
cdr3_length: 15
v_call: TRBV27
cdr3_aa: CASSMGLAGADTQYF
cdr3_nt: TGTGCCAGCAGTATGGGACTAGCGGGAGCAGATACGCAGTATTTT

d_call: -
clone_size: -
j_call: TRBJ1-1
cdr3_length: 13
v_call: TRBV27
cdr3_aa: CASSQGRNTEAFF
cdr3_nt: TGTGCCAGCAGTCAAGGACGGAACACTGAAGCTTTCTTT

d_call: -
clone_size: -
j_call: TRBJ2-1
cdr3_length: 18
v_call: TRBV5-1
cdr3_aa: CASSLGLSGRMGFDEQFF
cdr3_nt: TGCGCCAGCAGCTTGGGTCTTAGCGGACGAATGGGATTCGATGAGCAGTTCTTC

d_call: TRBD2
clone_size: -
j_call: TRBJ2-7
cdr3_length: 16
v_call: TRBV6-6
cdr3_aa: CASSYSKLAGEYEQYF
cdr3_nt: TGTGCCAGCAGTTACTCGAAACTAGCGGGAGAATACGAGCAGTACTTC

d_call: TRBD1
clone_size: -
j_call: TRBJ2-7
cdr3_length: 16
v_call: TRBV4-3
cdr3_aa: CASSPRDRGFGYEQYF
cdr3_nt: TGCGCCAGCAGCCCCCGGGACAGGGGATTTGGCTACGAGCAGTACTTC

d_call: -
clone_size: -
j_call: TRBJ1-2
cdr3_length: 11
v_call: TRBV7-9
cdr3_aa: CASSLGKLYTF
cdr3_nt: TGTGCCAGCAGCTTAGGCAAGCTCTACACCTTC

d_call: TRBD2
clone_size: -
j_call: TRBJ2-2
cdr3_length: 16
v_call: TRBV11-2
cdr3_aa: CASSVGLAVNTGELFF
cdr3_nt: TGTGCCAGCAGCGTGGGACTAGCGGTGAACACCGGGGAGCTGTTTTTT

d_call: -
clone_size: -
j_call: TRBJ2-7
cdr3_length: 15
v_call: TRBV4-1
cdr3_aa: CASSQESHLSYEQYF
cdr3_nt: TGCGCCAGCAGCCAAGAATCACACCTCTCCTACGAGCAGTACTTC

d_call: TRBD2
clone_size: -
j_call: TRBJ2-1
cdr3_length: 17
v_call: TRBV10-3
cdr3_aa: CAISEPGGSGNYNEQFF
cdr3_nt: TGTGCCATCAGTGAGCCGGGAGGTAGCGGAAATTACAATGAGCAGTTCTTC

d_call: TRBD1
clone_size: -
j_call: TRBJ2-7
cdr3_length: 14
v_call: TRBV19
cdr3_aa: CASRGSGTGGEQYF
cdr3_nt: TGTGCCAGTAGAGGGTCCGGGACAGGGGGCGAGCAGTACTTC

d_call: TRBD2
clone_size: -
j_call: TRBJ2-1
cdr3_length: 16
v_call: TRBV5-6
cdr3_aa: CASSATGLAPLDEQFF
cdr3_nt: TGTGCCAGCAGCGCAACGGGACTAGCCCCTTTAGATGAGCAGTTCTTC